This T cell receptor (beta chain) appears in the sequencing data of a study of blood T cell repertoires in COVID-19. Study-wide background: PBMCs, B-cell-depleted T cells, or T cells were the source of the cDNA or gDNA that made up the material.

Per the authors' pipeline: For nucleated cells, counts were estimated from reference gene primer amplification. TCRdb's table, derived via immunoSEQ multiplex PCR, lists solely in-frame clones and lacks some. From that table come the V and J calls and clone size; the DNA was used to work out D and trimming. This sample has 190,000 or so clones, with about four fifths found just once. Germline V gene sequence: CDR1 SGDLS, CDR2 YYNGEE. This CDR3 is built from 13 residues. V was pared by 1 base and J by 2 bases, with 3 bases between. Clinical histories supplied by participants themselves formed the basis of cohort assignment. Donors in Cohort 3 who had recovered were those with two negative PCRs, healthcare professional clearance, or resolution of their symptoms.

This sequence joins TRBV9 and TRBJ2-2, with unresolved D. What was sequenced was PBMCs or T cells enriched from blood (not recorded which). This TCR was recovered from a man aged 35 to 55 who had recovered from COVID-19. The DNA of the CDR3 is TGTGCCAGCAGCGTAAGCAACACCGGGGAGCTGTTTTTT. It is translated as CASSVSNTGELFF.